This T cell receptor (beta chain) derives from a study of blood T cell repertoires in COVID-19 (dated by TCRdb to the early 2020s). Turning to the overall study: Collaborator samples came from the United States, Italy and Spain and covered acute and convalescent phases of COVID-19. The prospective study material was composed of cDNA or gDNA derived from T cells, B-cell-depleted T cells, or PBMCs. Deeply sampled blood TCRbeta repertoires from subjects exposed to, actively infected with, or recovered from COVID-19 were included in the dataset. The repertoires were released in a freely available public database intended as a resource for research on the immune response to SARS-CoV-2. The samples were drawn from two sources: the first 160 participants of the ongoing ImmuneRACE study, and 1,000 to 1,500 subjects contributed by 6 global collaborators. Nearly every sample came with metadata listing a de-identified subject ID, COVID-19 status, age in years and sex. Where available, HLA class I and class II types were obtained from metadata supplied by the sample provider rather than from assay-based typing.

Each collaborating institution followed its own protocols to collect whole blood in K2EDTA tubes. For TCRbeta analysis, collaborator samples were shipped as frozen whole blood, as isolated PBMCs, or as DNA extracted from either sample type. The immunoSEQ Assay, a bias-controlled multiplex PCR, was used to amplify TCRbeta CDR3 regions from genomic DNA. Processing in the source paper ran as follows. The number of nucleated cells in each sample was estimated by amplification of reference gene primers within the assay. To quantify the absolute abundance of each unique TCRbeta CDR3 rearrangement, sequence reads were collapsed and filtered. For each sample, productive Simpson clonality was calculated as the square root of Simpson's diversity index over productive rearrangements. TCRdb retrieved this table from immuneACCESS and kept in-frame rearrangements only. Not all clones are present; in checked studies, unresolved V genes account for under half, and no reason is known for the remainder. V, J and clone size derive from that table, while D and trimming were established from the DNA sequence. This sample comprises about 120,000 clones, roughly 81% of them detected only once. Together, the top ten hold about 10% of the sample.

Clipping removes 4 bases from V and 4 bases from J, with 6 as the unmatched junction base count. The CDR3 contains 14 residues, cysteine and phenylalanine counted. The kept DNA is CDR3 alone, 42 bases in frame from the first base. CDR1 MDHEN and CDR2 SYDVKM were looked up in the germline V gene. Remarks on this clone: No cognate antigen has been identified for it. One base away there is no much larger clone; base qualities are not given.

What the authors observed across the whole study: How much clinical and demographic metadata was included differed by source and by participant, and the metadata was provided uncurated.

The receptor chain draws on TRBV28 and TRBJ1-2; TRBD1 lines up with 7 middle nucleotides. Sequencing input: peripheral blood. This clonotype was obtained from a human donor in a cohort sampled during active COVID-19. The CDR3 here reads CASSSGGKSYGYTF. The bases read TGTGCCAGCAGTTCAGGGGGGAAAAGCTATGGCTACACCTTC.